These 8 T cell receptor beta chains share one sample of origin, sequenced in a study of blood T cell repertoires in COVID-19 (dated by TCRdb to the early 2020s). Library preparation was by the immunoSEQ multiplex PCR assay. The immuneACCESS repertoire file appears here via TCRdb, limited to in-frame rearrangements. These files lack a portion of the clones; in checked studies, under half of the deficit traces to unresolved V genes, and the cause of the others is not known. The sample yields 170,000 or so clones; about 86% were counted once. Together, the top ten hold roughly 7% of the sample. The sample comprised peripheral blood. Every receptor here comes from a man in his fifties with active or convalescent COVID-19.

The V call is TRBV6-2 or TRBV6-3, the J call TRBJ1-1; TRBD1 agrees at 7 bases. V dropped 6 bases and J dropped 2; count of bases not matched to a gene: 12. This CDR3 is built from 16 residues. Germline V gene sequence: CDR1 MNHEY, CDR2 SVGEGT. CDR3 DNA sequence: TGTGCCAGCAGCCACGGGTGGGGGACAGCAAACACTGAAGCTTTCTTT. It yields the protein CASSHGWGTANTEAFF.

The chain links TRBV9 to TRBJ2-5; D may be TRBD2 (5 bases). The CDR3 contains 16 residues. Per germline, CDR1 SGDLS and CDR2 YYNGEE. V gave up 2 bases and J gave up 2 bases, with 16 bases separating them. CDR3 residues: CASSVNLRGEQETQYF. Written as DNA, the CDR3 is TGTGCCAGCAGCGTCAATCTTCGTGGGGAGCAAGAGACCCAGTACTTC.

The V and J genes are TRBV6-2 or TRBV6-3 and TRBJ1-4, with D hard to call. Germline-derived CDR1 and CDR2 are MNHEY and SVGEGT. Trimming pared 4 bases from V and 5 bases from J, leaving 14 bases between. This CDR3 is built from 15 residues. In DNA, the CDR3 is TGTGCCAGCAGTTCGCCCCGGGAGGGCAATGAAAAACTGTTTTTT. Its protein is CASSSPREGNEKLFF.

J is TRBJ1-1 and V is TRBV4-2; D gene unclear. V lost 0 bases and J 6 bases, leaving 11 bases between the germline ends. The CDR3 runs to 14 residues. Germline V lookup: CDR1 LGHNA, CDR2 YNFKEQ. The CDR3 DNA follows: TGTGCCAGCAGCCAAGATAGAGTCTCGGCTGAAGCTTTCTTT. As protein: CASSQDRVSAEAFF.

The J gene is TRBJ2-3, the V gene TRBV18; 11 nucleotides agree with TRBD2. The trim removed 2 bases at V and 5 bases at J, leaving 9 bases unmatched. The CDR3 loop spans 17 amino acids. Per the germline V gene, CDR1 is KGHSH and CDR2 is LQKENI. In DNA, the CDR3 is TGTGCCAGCTCACCAATAGCGGGGGGGCTTTCGAGAGATACGCAGTATTTT. Its protein product is CASSPIAGGLSRDTQYF.

The rearrangement links TRBV10-3 to TRBJ1-3; the D gene is possibly TRBD1 (5 bases). The germline gives CDR1 ENHRY, CDR2 SYGVKD. Trimming removed 0 bases at V and 4 bases at J, with 7 bases between. The CDR3 runs 14 residues. CDR3 region: CAISESNRGNTIYF. In DNA form, the CDR3 reads TGTGCCATCAGTGAGTCGAACAGGGGAAACACCATATATTTT.

This clone was seen once. V and J are TRBV6-2 or TRBV6-3 and TRBJ1-5; D perhaps matches TRBD1 (6 bases). V lost 4 bases and J lost 1, with 11 bases in between. The CDR3 extends over 15 amino acids. Germline loops: CDR1 MNHEY, CDR2 SVGEGT. The CDR3 sequence is CASSSSGASNQPQHF. The CDR3 DNA sequence: TGTGCCAGCAGTTCCTCAGGGGCGAGCAATCAGCCCCAGCATTTT.

CDR3 loop: CASSARDFSSINEQFF. CDR3 coding DNA: TGTGCCAGCAGCGCGCGGGACTTCTCCTCTATCAATGAGCAGTTCTTC. The rearrangement uses TRBV11-1 and TRBJ2-1; a possible D gene is TRBD2 (6 bases). Germline values: CDR1 SGHAT, CDR2 FQDESV (reference sequence). This CDR3 region has 16 residues. Trimming took 5 bases from V and 6 from J, leaving 20 bases between them. Full variable domain (rest looked up from reference TRBV11-1 and TRBJ2-1): EAEVAQSPRYKITEKSQAVAFWCDPISGHATLYWYRQILGQGPELLVQFQDESVVDDSQLPKDRFSAERLKGVDSTLKIQPAELGDSAMYLCASSARDFSSINEQFFGPGTRLTVL.